These T cell receptor beta chains were read from a single sample in a study of STAT5B mutations in CD4+ large granular lymphocyte leukemia. Clones were read by immunoSEQ multiplex PCR, and TCRdb kept only the in-frame ones, dropping some. Among about 45,000 clones, roughly 85% were seen once, and the ten largest hold around 3%. The sequencing input was CD4+ T cells from blood buffy coats. Source of these receptors: a human donor in good health. The conserved cysteine and the conserved F or W are not part of the CDR3 here. Fields, in order: D gene, V gene, J gene, clone size, CDR3 protein. D genes are given only for firm matches. Size tells how often a clone was seen (once, few, many) or the class of an expanded clone, and some rows leave it out.

TRBD2	TRBV7-3	TRBJ2-3	.	ASSLFGTSGSGTDTQY
TRBD1	TRBV28	TRBJ1-2	.	ASAGTGGGYT
.	TRBV29-1	TRBJ1-2	.	SVKKGDGGYT
.	TRBV5-1	TRBJ2-2	.	ASSLILDTGELF
TRBD1	TRBV23-1	TRBJ1-5	.	ARGQGAGVYQPQH
TRBD1	TRBV18	TRBJ2-7	.	ASSPPGTGGVGQY
TRBD1	TRBV6-6	TRBJ2-7	.	ASSPGQGYSYEQY
TRBD2	TRBV27	TRBJ2-7	.	ASRQAGTLGEQY
TRBD2	TRBV10-3	TRBJ2-1	.	AINSGTSGSGSYNEQF
TRBD1	TRBV7-9	TRBJ1-4	.	ASSPGTANEKLF
.	TRBV6-4	TRBJ1-5	once	ASSSEPNQPQH
.	TRBV19	TRBJ2-1	.	ASRTAASRGIYNEQF
.	TRBV20-1	TRBJ2-5	.	SAYVGETQY
.	TRBV11-2	TRBJ1-1	.	ASSLSIQLNTEAF
TRBD2	TRBV14	TRBJ2-1	.	ASSLGTSGNLDEQF
.	TRBV6-4	TRBJ2-1	.	ASSRDSGEQF
.	TRBV30	TRBJ1-1	once	AWSLQGYTEAF
.	TRBV7-2	TRBJ2-1	.	ASSLAASANNEQF
.	TRBV10-3	TRBJ1-1	once	AISESEGSQAF
.	TRBV10-3	TRBJ2-7	.	AISGTTGEGYEQY
.	TRBV9	TRBJ1-3	.	ASSVDNSPGNTIY
.	TRBV4-1	TRBJ2-7	.	ASSQGRQDFTYEQY
.	TRBV29-1	TRBJ2-7	.	SVPAFSGSTGEQY
.	TRBV27	TRBJ1-2	.	ASSLEGRYGYT
TRBD1	TRBV5-1	TRBJ1-1	.	ASSMGDSYTEAF
.	TRBV7-2	TRBJ1-2	.	ASSTPDAPHYGYT
TRBD1	TRBV19	TRBJ2-5	.	ASSRDSYSRETQY
TRBD2	TRBV7-2	TRBJ2-1	.	ASSFTSGPYNEQF
.	TRBV9	TRBJ1-3	once	ASSGGSEGLGNTIY
.	TRBV7-3	TRBJ2-2	.	ASSLSGIGTGELF
.	TRBV5-1	TRBJ2-1	.	ASSLAKFVTSTLANEQF
.	TRBV10-3	TRBJ2-7	.	ASRDTTYEQY
.	TRBV7-9	TRBJ2-3	.	ASSLVGWSGTHTDTQY
.	TRBV5-6	TRBJ1-2	.	ASSPVSPLADYGYT
.	TRBV5-6	TRBJ2-5	.	ASRGRGPETQY
.	TRBV27	TRBJ2-2	.	ASSLRTVKGGELF
TRBD1	TRBV30	TRBJ1-4	.	AWSGDRAKGEKLF
TRBD1	TRBV7-2	TRBJ1-5	.	ASSLDRGGSNQPQH
.	TRBV7-2	TRBJ1-4	once	ASSRYPGKLF